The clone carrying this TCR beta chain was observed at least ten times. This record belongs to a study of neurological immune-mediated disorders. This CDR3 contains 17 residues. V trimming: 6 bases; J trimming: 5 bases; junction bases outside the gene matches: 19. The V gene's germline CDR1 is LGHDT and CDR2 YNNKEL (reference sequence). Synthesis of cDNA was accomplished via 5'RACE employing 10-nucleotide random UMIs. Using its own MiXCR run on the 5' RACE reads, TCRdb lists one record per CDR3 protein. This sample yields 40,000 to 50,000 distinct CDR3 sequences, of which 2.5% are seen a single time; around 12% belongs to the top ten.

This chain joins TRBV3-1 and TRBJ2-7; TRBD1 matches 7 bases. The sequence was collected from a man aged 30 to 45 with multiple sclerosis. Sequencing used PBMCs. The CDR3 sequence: CASSQPLGLQGIHEQYF. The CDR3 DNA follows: TGTGCCAGCAGTCAACCCCTGGGTTTACAGGGGATCCACGAGCAGTACTTC.